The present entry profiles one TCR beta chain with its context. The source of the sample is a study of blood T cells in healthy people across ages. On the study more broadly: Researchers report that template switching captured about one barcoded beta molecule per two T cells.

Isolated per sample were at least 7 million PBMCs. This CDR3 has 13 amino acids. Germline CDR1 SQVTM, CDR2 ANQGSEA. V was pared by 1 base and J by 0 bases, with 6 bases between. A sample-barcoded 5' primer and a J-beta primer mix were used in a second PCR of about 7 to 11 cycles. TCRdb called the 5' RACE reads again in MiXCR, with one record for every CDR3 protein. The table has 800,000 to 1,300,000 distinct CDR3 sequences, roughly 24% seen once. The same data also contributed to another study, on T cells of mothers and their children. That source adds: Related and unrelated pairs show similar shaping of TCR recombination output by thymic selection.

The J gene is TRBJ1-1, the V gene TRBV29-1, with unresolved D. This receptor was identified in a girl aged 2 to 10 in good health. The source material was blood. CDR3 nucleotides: TGCAGCGTTGAAGGCGGGCTGAACACTGAAGCTTTCTTT. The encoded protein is CSVEGGLNTEAFF. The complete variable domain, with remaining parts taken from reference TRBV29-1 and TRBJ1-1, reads SAVISQKPSRDICQRGTSLTIQCQVDSQVTMMFWYRQQPGQSLTLIATANQGSEATYESGFVIDKFPISRPNLTFSTLTVSNMSPEDSSIYLCSVEGGLNTEAFFGQGTRLTVV.